Shown below are 14 T cell receptor beta chains from a single sample sequenced in a study of blood T cells in healthy people across ages. Alongside a J-beta primer mix, a sample-barcoded 5' primer served in a second PCR lasting about 7 to 11 cycles. TCRdb re-called the 5' RACE reads through MiXCR, storing one row per CDR3 protein. The profile shows 1,500,000 or so distinct CDR3 sequences, 59% of them singletons. The sample comprised blood. The receptors stem from a man between 18 and 35 years old in good health.

The chain uses TRBV7-2 and TRBJ1-5; possible D gene TRBD1, 6 bases. The CDR3 covers 14 residues. V was cut by 3 bases and J by 7 bases, with 13 bases left in between. CDR1 is SGHTA and CDR2 is FQGNSA in the germline V gene. The CDR3 sequence is CASSLLGQYQPQHF. In nucleotides, the CDR3 is TGTGCCAGCAGCTTGCTCGGACAGTACCAGCCCCAGCATTTT.

As for this clonotype: A read error may account for a junction end that differs from germline. The chain combines TRBV7-9 with TRBJ1-2; D not resolved. CDR1 is SEHNR, CDR2 FQNEAQ, per germline (reference sequence). The CDR3 is 14 residues long. The CDR3 bases are TGTGCCAGCAGCGTAGCGGCCAGAGGCTATGGCTACACCTTC. Translation: CASSVAARGYGYTF.

The V and J genes are TRBV4-3 and TRBJ2-5, with D tentatively TRBD1 or TRBD2 (5 bases each). In germline, CDR1 is LGHNA, CDR2 YSLEER. CDR3 size: 16 residues. V was clipped by 0 bases and J by 0 bases, with 11 bases between them. This CDR3 is CASSQDRGRYQETQYF. In nucleotides, the CDR3 is TGCGCCAGCAGCCAAGATCGGGGACGGTACCAAGAGACCCAGTACTTC.

The chain links TRBV6-2 or TRBV6-3 to TRBJ1-1; D unclear. The CDR3 contains 13 residues. Trimming cost V 10 bases and J 1 base, with 13 bases left between them. The germline V gene encodes CDR1 MNHEY and CDR2 SVGEGT. The chain's CDR3 is CATGWDWNTEAFF. For the CDR3, the DNA is TGTGCCACCGGCTGGGATTGGAACACTGAAGCTTTCTTT.

This clonotype was detected only a few times. V is TRBV4-1 and J is TRBJ1-2; tentatively, D is TRBD1 (5 bases). The CDR3 runs 15 residues. The germline gives CDR1 MGHRA, CDR2 YSYEKL. Trimming stripped 4 bases from V and 6 bases from J, with 18 bases between. This CDR3 reads CASSPTTRGLDGYTF. The CDR3 DNA reads as TGCGCCAGCAGCCCTACGACAAGGGGCCTCGATGGCTACACCTTC.

The chain links TRBV6-6 to TRBJ2-1; the match to TRBD2 covers 10 bases. Germline CDR1 reads MNHNY; CDR2 reads SVGAGI (reference sequence). The CDR3 runs to 16 residues. V shed 5 bases, J shed 4 bases, and the junction held 8 bases outside the gene matches. CDR3 nucleotide sequence: TGTGCCAGCAGTGAGACGACTAGCGGGCTTTACAATGAGCAGTTCTTC. This codes for CASSETTSGLYNEQFF.

This clonotype was seen a handful of times. The chain carries TRBV6-2 or TRBV6-3 and TRBJ2-7; unclear D gene. Trimming cost V 0 bases and J 7 bases, with 7 bases left between them. The CDR3 has 12 amino acids. Germline V gene data show CDR1 as MNHEY and CDR2 as SVGEGT. The CDR3 here is CASSYSMGEQYF. The CDR3 DNA reads as TGTGCCAGCAGTTACTCGATGGGTGAGCAGTACTTC.

This chain joins TRBV27 and TRBJ2-1, with D tentatively TRBD2 (6 bases). The CDR3 runs 13 residues. V lost 8 bases to trimming and J lost 5 bases, with 13 bases between them. The germline V gene has CDR1 MNHEY and CDR2 SMNVEV (reference sequence). CDR3 bases: TGTGCCAGCGGGCTAGCGCAACACAATGAGCAGTTCTTC. It is translated as CASGLAQHNEQFF.

There are a few counts of this clonotype. The genes are TRBV6-6 and TRBJ2-7; D is ambiguous. The CDR3 extends over 15 amino acids. V gave up 5 bases and J gave up 4 bases, with 18 bases separating them. Germline CDR1 and CDR2: MNHNY and SVGAGI (reference sequence). CDR3: CASSNFDGTPYEQYF. The CDR3 coding sequence is TGTGCCAGCAGTAATTTCGACGGAACTCCGTACGAGCAGTACTTC.

The chain couples TRBV18 to TRBJ2-4; 7 nucleotides match TRBD1. Germline V gene lookup returns CDR1 KGHSH and CDR2 LQKENI. V trimming: 3 bases; J trimming: 9 bases; junction bases outside the gene matches: 8. The CDR3 covers 14 residues. The CDR3 nucleotides are TGTGCCAGCTCACCCGGACAGGAAAAGGCCATTCAGTACTTC. Its protein is CASSPGQEKAIQYF.

The chain has TRBV4-2 and TRBJ2-1, with D uncertain. This CDR3 is 12 amino acids long. With 0 bases removed from V and 10 bases from J, the gap between germline ends came to 7 bases. Germline values: CDR1 LGHNA, CDR2 YNFKEQ. CDR3 sequence: CASSQERLEQFF. The CDR3 bases are TGTGCCAGCAGCCAAGAGCGGCTAGAGCAGTTCTTC.

This clonotype has just a few counts. The chain combines TRBV6-5 with TRBJ2-1, with TRBD2 matching over 9 bases. The CDR3 runs 15 residues. The germline gives CDR1 MNHEY, CDR2 SVGAGI. V trimming: 5 bases; J trimming: 2 bases; junction bases outside the gene matches: 4. The DNA for the CDR3 is TGTGCCAGCAGTCAGACTAGCGGAGCCTACAATGAGCAGTTCTTC. It translates to CASSQTSGAYNEQFF.

The rearrangement links TRBV24-1 to TRBJ2-3; 12 nucleotides agree with TRBD2. This CDR3 is 15 amino acids long. V was clipped by 4 bases and J by 8 bases; unmatched bases: 6. Looked up from germline, CDR1 is KGHDR and CDR2 is SFDVKD. This CDR3 reads CATSDPTSGGGTQYF. DNA for the CDR3: TGTGCCACCAGTGACCCGACTAGCGGGGGAGGTACGCAGTATTTT.

The chain uses TRBV20-1 and TRBJ2-4, with D possibly TRBD2 on 7 matching bases. Germline V gives CDR1 DFQATT, CDR2 SNEGSKA (reference sequence). This CDR3 contains 14 residues. V lost 0 bases and J lost 13, with 19 bases in between. The CDR3 bases are TGCAGTGCTAGAGATGGGGGGGCACGAAGAAGGCAGTACTTC. Its translation: CSARDGGARRRQYF.